This TCR beta chain was sequenced during a study of blood T cell repertoires in COVID-19. In the study overall: The United States, Italy and Spain supplied acute and convalescent COVID-19 samples. PBMCs, B-cell-depleted T cells, or T cells were the source of the cDNA or gDNA that made up the material.

CDR1 and CDR2 (germline): SEHNR, FQNEAQ (reference sequence). This CDR3 spans 16 amino acids. V trimming: 4 bases; J trimming: 3 bases; junction bases outside the gene matches: 6. Authors' analysis steps: Researchers report that nucleated cell counts were estimated from reference gene primer amplification. Data came from immunoSEQ multiplex PCR; TCRdb stores just in-frame clones and leaves some out. That table supplies the V and J calls and clone size; D and trimming were determined from the DNA. The data contain approximately 38,000 clones, roughly nine tenths of them singletons. Followed longitudinally, the Seattle patients had been enrolled during active infection.

The chain combines TRBV7-9 with TRBJ2-5; TRBD1 matches at 12 bases. Sequenced sample: peripheral blood. The receptor's source is a man in his sixties with COVID-19, enrolled during active disease. The CDR3 coding sequence is TGTGCCAGCAGCTCATCCGGGACAGGGGGCGAAGAGACCCAGTACTTC. Translation: CASSSSGTGGEETQYF.